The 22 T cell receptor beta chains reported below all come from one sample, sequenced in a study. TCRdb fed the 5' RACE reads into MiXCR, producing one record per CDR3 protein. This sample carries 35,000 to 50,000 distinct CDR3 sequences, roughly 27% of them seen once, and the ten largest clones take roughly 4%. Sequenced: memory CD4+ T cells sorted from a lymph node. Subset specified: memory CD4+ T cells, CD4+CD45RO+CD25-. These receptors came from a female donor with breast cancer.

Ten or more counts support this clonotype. CDR3 coding DNA: TGCGCCAGCAGCCCGGGACTGGCAGACTACGAGCAGTACTTC. Translation: CASSPGLADYEQYF. This chain joins TRBV4-1 and TRBJ2-7; D is possibly TRBD2 (6 bases). The CDR3 consists of 14 residues. The germline V and J ends were trimmed by 4 bases and 3 bases, with 13 bases remaining between them. CDR1 MGHRA and CDR2 YSYEKL come from the germline V gene.

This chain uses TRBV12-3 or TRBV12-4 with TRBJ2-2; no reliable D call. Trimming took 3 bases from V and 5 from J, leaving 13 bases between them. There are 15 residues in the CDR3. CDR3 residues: CASSFAGPPTGELFF. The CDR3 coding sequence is TGTGCCAGCAGTTTCGCAGGACCCCCTACCGGGGAGCTGTTTTTT.

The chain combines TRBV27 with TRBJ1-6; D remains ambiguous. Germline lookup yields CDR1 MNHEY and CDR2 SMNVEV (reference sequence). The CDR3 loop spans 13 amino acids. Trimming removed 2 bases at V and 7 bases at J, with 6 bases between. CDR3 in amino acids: CASSLMSNSPLHF. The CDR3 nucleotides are TGTGCCAGCAGTTTAATGTCCAATTCACCCCTCCACTTT.

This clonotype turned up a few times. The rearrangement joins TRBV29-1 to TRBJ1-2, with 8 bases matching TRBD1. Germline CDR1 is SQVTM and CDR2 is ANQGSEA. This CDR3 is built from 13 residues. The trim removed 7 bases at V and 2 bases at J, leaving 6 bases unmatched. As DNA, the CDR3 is TGCAGCGCCGGACAGGGAGCGAACTATGGCTACACCTTC. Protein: CSAGQGANYGYTF.

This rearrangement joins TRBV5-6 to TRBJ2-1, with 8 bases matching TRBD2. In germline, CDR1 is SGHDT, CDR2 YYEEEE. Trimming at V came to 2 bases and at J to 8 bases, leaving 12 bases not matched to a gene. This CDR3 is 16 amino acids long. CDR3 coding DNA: TGTGCCAGCAGCTTCGGGAGGGGAAGGGCGCACGATGAGCAGTTCTTC. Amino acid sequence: CASSFGRGRAHDEQFF.

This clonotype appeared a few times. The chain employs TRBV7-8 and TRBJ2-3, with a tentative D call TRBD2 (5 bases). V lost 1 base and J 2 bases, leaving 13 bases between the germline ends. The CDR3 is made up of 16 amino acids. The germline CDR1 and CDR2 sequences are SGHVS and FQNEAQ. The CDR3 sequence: CASSLVGSGNTDTQYF. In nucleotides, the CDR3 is TGTGCCAGCAGCTTAGTTGGTTCGGGGAACACAGATACGCAGTATTTT.

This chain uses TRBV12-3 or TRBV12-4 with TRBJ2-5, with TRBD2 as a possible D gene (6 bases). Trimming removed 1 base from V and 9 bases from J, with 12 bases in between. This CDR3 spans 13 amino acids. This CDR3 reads CASSLEAGMSQYF. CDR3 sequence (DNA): TGTGCCAGCAGTTTAGAAGCGGGCATGTCCCAGTACTTC.

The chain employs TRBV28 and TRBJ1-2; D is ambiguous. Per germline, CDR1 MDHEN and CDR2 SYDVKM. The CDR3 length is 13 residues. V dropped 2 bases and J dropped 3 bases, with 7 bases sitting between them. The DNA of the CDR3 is TGTGCCAGCAGTTTACCCTTACACTATGGCTACACCTTC. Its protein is CASSLPLHYGYTF.

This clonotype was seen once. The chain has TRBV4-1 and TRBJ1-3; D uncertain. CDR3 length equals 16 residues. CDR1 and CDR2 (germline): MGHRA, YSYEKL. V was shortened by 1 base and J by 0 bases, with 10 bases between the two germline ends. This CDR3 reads CASSQGRELSGNTIYF. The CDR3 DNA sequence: TGCGCCAGCAGCCAAGGCCGGGAGCTCTCTGGAAACACCATATATTTT.

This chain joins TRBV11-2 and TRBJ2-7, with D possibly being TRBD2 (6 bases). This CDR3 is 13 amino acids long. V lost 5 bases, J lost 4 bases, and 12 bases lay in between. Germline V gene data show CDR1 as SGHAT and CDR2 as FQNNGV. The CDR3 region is CASSPRDFYEQYF. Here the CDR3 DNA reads TGTGCCAGCAGCCCCCGGGACTTTTACGAGCAGTACTTC.

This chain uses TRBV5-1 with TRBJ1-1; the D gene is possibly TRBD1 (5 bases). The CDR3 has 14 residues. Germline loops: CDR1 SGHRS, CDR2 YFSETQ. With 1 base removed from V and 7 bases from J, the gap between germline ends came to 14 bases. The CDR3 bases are TGCGCCAGCAGCTTGAAGGCACAGGAATTTGAAGCTTTCTTT. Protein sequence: CASSLKAQEFEAFF.

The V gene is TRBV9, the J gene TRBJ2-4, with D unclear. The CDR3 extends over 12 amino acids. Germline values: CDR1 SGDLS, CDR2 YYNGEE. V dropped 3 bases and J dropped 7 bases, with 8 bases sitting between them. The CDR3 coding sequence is TGTGCCAGCAGCGACTCTATTAACATTCAGTACTTC. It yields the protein CASSDSINIQYF.

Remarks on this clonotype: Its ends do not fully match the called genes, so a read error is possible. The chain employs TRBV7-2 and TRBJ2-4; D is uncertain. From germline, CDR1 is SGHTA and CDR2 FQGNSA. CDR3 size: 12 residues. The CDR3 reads CASSLVWNTQYF. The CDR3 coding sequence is TGTGCCAGCAGCTTAGTATGGAACACTCAGTACTTC.

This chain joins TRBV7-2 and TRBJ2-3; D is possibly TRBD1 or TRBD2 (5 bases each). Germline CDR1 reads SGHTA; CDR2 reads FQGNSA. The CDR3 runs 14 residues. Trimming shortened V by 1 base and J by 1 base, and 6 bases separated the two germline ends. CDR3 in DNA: TGTGCCAGCAGCTTAGGGGGACGCACAGATACGCAGTATTTT. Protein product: CASSLGGRTDTQYF.

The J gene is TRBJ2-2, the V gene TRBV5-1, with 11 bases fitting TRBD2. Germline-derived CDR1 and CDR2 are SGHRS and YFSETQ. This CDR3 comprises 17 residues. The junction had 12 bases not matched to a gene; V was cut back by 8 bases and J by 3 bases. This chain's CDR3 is CASQPDPGLADTGELFF. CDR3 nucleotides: TGCGCCAGTCAGCCCGACCCGGGACTAGCGGACACCGGGGAGCTGTTTTTT.

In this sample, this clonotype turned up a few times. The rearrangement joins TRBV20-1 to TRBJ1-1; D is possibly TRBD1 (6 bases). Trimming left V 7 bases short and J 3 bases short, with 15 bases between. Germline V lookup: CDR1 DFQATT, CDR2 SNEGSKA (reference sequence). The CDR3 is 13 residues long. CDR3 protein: CSVVEGGDTEAFF. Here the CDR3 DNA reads TGCAGTGTAGTTGAAGGGGGGGACACTGAAGCTTTCTTT.

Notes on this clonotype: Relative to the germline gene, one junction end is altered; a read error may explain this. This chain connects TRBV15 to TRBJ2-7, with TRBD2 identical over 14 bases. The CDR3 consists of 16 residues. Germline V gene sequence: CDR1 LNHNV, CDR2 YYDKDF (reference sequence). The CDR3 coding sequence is TGTGCCACCGGCAGAGGGACTAGCGGGAGCTTCTTCGAGCAGTACTTC. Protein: CATGRGTSGSFFEQYF.

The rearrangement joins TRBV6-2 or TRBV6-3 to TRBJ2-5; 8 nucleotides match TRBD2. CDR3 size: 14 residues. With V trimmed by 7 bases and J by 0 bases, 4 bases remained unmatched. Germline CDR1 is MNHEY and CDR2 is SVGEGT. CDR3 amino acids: CASKKAGDQETQYF. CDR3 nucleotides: TGTGCCAGCAAAAAAGCGGGAGACCAAGAGACCCAGTACTTC.

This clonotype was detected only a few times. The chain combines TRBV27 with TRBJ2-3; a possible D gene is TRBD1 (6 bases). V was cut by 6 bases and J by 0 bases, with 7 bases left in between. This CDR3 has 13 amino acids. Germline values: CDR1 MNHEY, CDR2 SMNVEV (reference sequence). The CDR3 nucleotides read TGTGCCAGCAGGGACAGTAGCACAGATACGCAGTATTTT. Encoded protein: CASRDSSTDTQYF.

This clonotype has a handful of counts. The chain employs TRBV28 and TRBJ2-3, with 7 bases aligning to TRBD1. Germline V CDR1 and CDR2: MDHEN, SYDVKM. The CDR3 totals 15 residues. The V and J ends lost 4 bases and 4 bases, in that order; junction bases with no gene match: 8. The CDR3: CASSSPGTASDTQYF. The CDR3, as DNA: TGTGCCAGCAGTTCGCCCGGGACAGCATCAGATACGCAGTATTTT.

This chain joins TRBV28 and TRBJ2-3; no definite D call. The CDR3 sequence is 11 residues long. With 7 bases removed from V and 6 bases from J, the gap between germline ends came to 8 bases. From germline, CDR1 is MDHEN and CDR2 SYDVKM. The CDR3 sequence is CASKTLDTQYF. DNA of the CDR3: TGTGCCAGCAAGACCCTGGATACGCAGTATTTT.

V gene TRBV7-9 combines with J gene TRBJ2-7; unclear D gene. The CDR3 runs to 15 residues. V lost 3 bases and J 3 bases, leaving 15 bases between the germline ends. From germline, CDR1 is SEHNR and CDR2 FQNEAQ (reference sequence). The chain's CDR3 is CASSLGYSGFYEQYF. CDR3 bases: TGTGCCAGCAGCTTGGGATACTCCGGGTTCTACGAGCAGTACTTC.